What follows describes a single T cell receptor (beta chain). This entry is derived from a study of blood T cell repertoires in COVID-19. About the research overall: The study drew acute and convalescent COVID-19 samples from the United States, Italy and Spain. T cells, B-cell-depleted T cells, or PBMCs provided the cDNA or gDNA that served as material.

The length of the CDR3 is 13 residues. The ends were cut back, 0 bases at V and 6 bases at J, with 9 bases in the middle. Germline V lookup: CDR1 SGHDN, CDR2 FVKESK. Original handling: For nucleated cells, counts were estimated from reference gene primer amplification. Using immunoSEQ multiplex PCR, the repertoire was profiled, and TCRdb retains in-frame clones only, with some absent. V, J and clone size were drawn from that table, and D and trimming were deduced from the DNA. The sample includes about 42,000 clones, 80% to 90% of them seen just once. The chain has TRBV14 and TRBJ2-7, with D perhaps TRBD2 (5 bases). This sequence originates from a human donor in a cohort sampled during active COVID-19. Sequencing input: peripheral blood. The CDR3 region is CASSQESSLEQYF. The CDR3 DNA is TGTGCCAGCAGCCAAGAGTCTAGCCTCGAGCAGTACTTC.